One and the same sample provided the 15 T cell receptor beta chains below, sequenced in a study of response to subunit inactivated influenza vaccine (dated by TCRdb to 2017 to 2018). Library generation was performed with RT-PCR. Sequencing was performed on an Illumina HiSeq 2500. Using fastp at Q25 and MiXCR, TCRdb reprocessed the public reads and kept productive beta chains. Every CDR3 protein is listed once, alongside the most common genes and DNA of its rows. The sample table contains hundreds of thousands of distinct CDR3 sequences; only one count was recorded for approximately 10% of them. About 9.4% of the sample comes from the top ten. The sequences come from PBMCs from blood, collected on the day of vaccination. These receptors were taken from a man aged 45-65 years who received an inactivated influenza vaccine. Donor details come from another sample of the same person, matched by shared clones.

J is TRBJ2-5 and V is TRBV5-1, with unresolved D. The germline V gene has CDR1 SGHRS and CDR2 YFSETQ. The CDR3 consists of 14 residues. Trimming removed 0 bases from V and 6 bases from J, with 12 bases in between. The CDR3 coding sequence is TGCGCCAGCAGCTTGGCGACACGGGCGAAGACCCAGTACTTC. Its protein is CASSLATRAKTQYF.

This clonotype came up many times. The J gene is TRBJ2-6, the V gene TRBV6-4, with D tentatively TRBD2 (7 bases). In germline, CDR1 is MRHNA, CDR2 SNTAGT. The CDR3 loop spans 16 amino acids. Trimming took 4 bases from V and 4 from J, leaving 14 bases between them. CDR3 in amino acids: CASSAHGGQGANVLTF. DNA for the CDR3: TGTGCCAGCAGTGCCCACGGGGGGCAAGGGGCCAACGTCCTGACTTTC.

The gene calls are TRBV10-3 and TRBJ2-7; possibly TRBD2 for D (6 bases). Germline V lookup: CDR1 ENHRY, CDR2 SYGVKD. This CDR3 is built from 14 residues. V was pared by 0 bases and J by 6 bases, with 12 bases between. This chain's CDR3 is CAISESTGVAEQYF. The CDR3, as DNA: TGTGCCATCAGTGAGTCAACGGGAGTAGCCGAGCAGTACTTC.

This clonotype was found a few times. The chain couples TRBV5-1 to TRBJ1-2, with TRBD1 matching over 8 bases. V trimming: 3 bases; J trimming: 6 bases; junction bases outside the gene matches: 16. Germline CDR1 and CDR2: SGHRS and YFSETQ. The CDR3 sequence is 17 residues long. CDR3 amino acids: CASSSSPQGAQGDGYTF. CDR3 DNA sequence: TGCGCCAGCAGCTCCTCACCGCAGGGGGCGCAGGGTGATGGCTACACCTTC.

This clonotype showed up many times. V is TRBV20-1 and J is TRBJ1-5, with 8 bases matching TRBD1. CDR3 length equals 13 residues. The V and J ends lost 5 bases and 5 bases, in that order; junction bases with no gene match: 5. Germline V gene data show CDR1 as DFQATT and CDR2 as SNEGSKA (reference sequence). The chain's CDR3 is CSALDRVDQPQHF. The DNA of the CDR3 is TGCAGTGCTTTGGACAGGGTGGATCAGCCCCAGCATTTT.

This clonotype has more than one count but fewer than ten. The chain uses TRBV10-3 and TRBJ2-3, with 7 nucleotides matching TRBD2. J lost 6 bases, V lost 4 bases, and 4 bases had no gene match. The CDR3 runs to 13 residues. Looked up from germline, CDR1 is ENHRY and CDR2 is SYGVKD. In nucleotides, the CDR3 is TGTGCCATCAGTGCGGGGGGAAAGGATACGCAGTATTTT. Its translation is CAISAGGKDTQYF.

This clonotype was seen at least ten times. The chain links TRBV5-1 to TRBJ2-5; D may be TRBD2 (5 bases). This CDR3 has 15 amino acids. Looked up from germline, CDR1 is SGHRS and CDR2 is YFSETQ. Trimming took off 0 bases at V and 5 bases at J, with 14 bases between the two ends. CDR3 loop: CASSLGSRERETQYF. CDR3 bases: TGCGCCAGCAGCTTGGGCTCAAGGGAGCGGGAGACCCAGTACTTC.

The rearrangement joins TRBV12-3 or TRBV12-4 to TRBJ2-7; D is tentatively TRBD1 or TRBD2 (5 bases each). The CDR3 loop spans 14 amino acids. Between the trimmed V and J ends, which lost 1 base and 5 bases, there was a span of 12 bases. The CDR3 DNA sequence: TGTGCCAGCAGTTTAGTGGCAGGGACCAACGAGCAGTACTTC. Its protein product is CASSLVAGTNEQYF.

This chain connects TRBV29-1 to TRBJ2-1; D may be TRBD1 (6 bases). The CDR3 is 15 residues long. Trimming took 4 bases from V and 9 from J, leaving 22 bases between them. Germline V gene sequence: CDR1 SQVTM, CDR2 ANQGSEA. The CDR3 region has the DNA TGCAGCGTTGCCCACGGCACAGGGCGTTTCGGTGAGCAGTTCTTC. Translation gives CSVAHGTGRFGEQFF.

CDR3 bases: TGTGCCAGCACCCTAGGGACCACCTATGGCTACACCTTC. Its protein is CASTLGTTYGYTF. The chain couples TRBV6-1 to TRBJ1-2, with D tentatively TRBD1 (5 bases). The CDR3 totals 13 residues. Looked up from germline, CDR1 is MNHNS and CDR2 is SASEGT. V dropped 7 bases and J dropped 4 bases, with 13 bases sitting between them.

The gene calls are TRBV18 and TRBJ2-1, with a tentative D call TRBD2 (5 bases). The CDR3 runs 15 residues. Germline CDR1 KGHSH, CDR2 LQKENI. The V end was cut by 5 bases, the J end by 3 bases, with 14 bases between. The CDR3 protein is CASSSISRDYNEQFF. The CDR3 bases are TGTGCCAGCTCATCAATATCCCGGGACTACAATGAGCAGTTCTTC.

The rearrangement uses TRBV25-1 and TRBJ2-2; maybe TRBD1 (5 bases). This CDR3 contains 14 residues. In germline, CDR1 is MGHDK, CDR2 SYGVNS. V lost 4 bases to trimming and J lost 8 bases, with 14 bases between them. This chain's CDR3 is CASSADPRGGELFF. The CDR3 DNA follows: TGTGCCAGCAGTGCCGATCCTAGGGGAGGGGAGCTGTTTTTT.

This clonotype was seen more than once but under ten times. This chain links TRBV11-1 with TRBJ2-7; D call uncertain. The V end was cut by 1 base, the J end by 0 bases, with 19 bases between. The V gene's germline CDR1 is SGHAT and CDR2 FQDESV (reference sequence). CDR3 length: 18 amino acids. In nucleotides, the CDR3 is TGTGCCAGCAGCTTAGAAATCAGTTGGGTGCGGATCTCCTACGAGCAGTACTTC. Translating gives CASSLEISWVRISYEQYF.

The J gene is TRBJ2-2, the V gene TRBV29-1, with 11 bases matching TRBD2. CDR1 is SQVTM, CDR2 ANQGSEA, per germline. The CDR3 contains 14 residues. Trimming removed 4 bases from V and 6 bases from J; junction bases left unmatched: 4. The CDR3 reads CSVGLAGGSGELFF. CDR3 DNA sequence: TGCAGCGTTGGGCTAGCGGGAGGCTCCGGGGAGCTGTTTTTT.

The chain is built from TRBV27 and TRBJ2-4; 9 bases match TRBD2. The CDR3 is made up of 15 amino acids. V dropped 0 bases and J dropped 8; count of bases not matched to a gene: 5. Germline V gene sequence: CDR1 MNHEY, CDR2 SMNVEV (reference sequence). DNA for the CDR3: TGTGCCAGCAGTTTATCAGGTAGCGGGGGATACATTCAGTACTTC. Protein sequence: CASSLSGSGGYIQYF.